The source of this T cell receptor beta chain is a study of monozygotic twins with inflammatory bowel disease. From germline, CDR1 is MNHEY and CDR2 SVGEGT. The length of the CDR3 is 16 residues. The UMIs carried a 6-nucleotide sample barcode, and they were added by template switching. After re-calling the 5' RACE reads, TCRdb lists one entry per CDR3 protein, DNA absent. This repertoire includes approximately 400,000 distinct CDR3 sequences. The sequenced sample was blood. The chain uses TRBV6-2 or TRBV6-3 and TRBJ1-1; TCRdb designates TRBD1, a call that cannot be tested without DNA. This sequence originates from a human donor with ulcerative colitis or Crohn's disease, or a healthy co-twin of an affected twin (not recorded which). The CDR3 region is CATSYRTGGMNTEAFF.